Sequencing of this TCR beta chain was carried out in a study of cytomegalovirus exposure and HLA in healthy donors (dated by TCRdb to the late 2010s). Context from the whole study: According to a later analysis, the 120 or so validation repertoires were produced on the same platform as the roughly 600 repertoires of the first cohort. To predict cytomegalovirus infection status, the study combined high-throughput TCR immunosequencing, statistical association of individual TCRs with disease status, and machine learning. A separate validation cohort of 100 to 150 different subjects was used in addition to the roughly 700-subject first cohort. The study was designed to test whether signatures of past pathogen exposure could be identified by cataloging public T cell receptors.

Comments on this clone: Its antigen is currently not known. No quality values exist for individual bases; no much larger clone is one base distant.

Paper-wide results and their limitations: Cytomegalovirus status was reported to be diagnosed by the classifier with high specificity and sensitivity in both the original and validation cohorts. In a later analysis, TCRs clustered in the first cohort were found to also tend to co-occur in the approximately 120 validation repertoires, with 85% to 95% of cluster scores above 0. Most TCR sequences were seen in very few donors, while some public TCRs were found in many individuals. All 120 or so repertoires were used to score co-occurrence in the validation cohort in a later analysis, because that analysis had no HLA typing for the cohort. In the study, approximately 160 TCR beta chains were listed as associated with cytomegalovirus. In vitro tests confirmed that a few of the cytomegalovirus-associated TCR beta chains recognize cytomegalovirus antigens. The authors suggested that the approach could potentially be extended to other disease states and immunological phenotypes.

The library was made by the immunoSEQ multiplex PCR assay. The authors processed their data as follows. To diagnose cytomegalovirus status from the catalog of TCR beta chain sequences, a statistical classification framework was built. TCRdb limited this immuneACCESS table to in-frame rearrangements with V and J called. A share of clones is missing; checked studies link under half to unresolved V genes, and the rest is unexplained. For V, J and clone size, that table is used; D and trimming come from the DNA. The sample table contains 150,000 to 200,000 clones; only one count was recorded for 88% of them. Around 3% of the sample is taken by the ten largest. The donors belonged to the validation cohort of approximately 130 subjects, which was separate from the approximately 700-subject first cohort. The specimen was PBMCs. The receptor comes from a man between 18 and 35 years old in good health and CMV-seronegative.

The CDR3 has the sequence CASSQRLAGGPQETQYF. The bases are TGCGCCAGCAGCCAAAGACTAGCGGGAGGACCCCAAGAGACCCAGTACTTC. The V gene is TRBV4-1 and the J gene is TRBJ2-5, with 13 middle bases fitting TRBD2. The germline V end is reduced by 2 bases and the J end by 1 base; junction bases left unmatched: 4. CDR1 and CDR2 (MGHRA, YSYEKL) derive from the germline V gene. Including the terminal cysteine and phenylalanine, the CDR3 comprises 17 residues. Of the read, only the CDR3 DNA is kept; its 51 bases are in frame from base 1.